This T cell receptor beta chain was retrieved from a study of blood T cell repertoires in COVID-19. The protocol was immunoSEQ multiplex PCR, while the TCRdb copy is restricted to in-frame clones and leaves out a portion. This table has more than 85,000 clones, roughly 80% appearing once. CDR3 length: 12 residues. Unmatched junction bases numbered 2, after V lost 6 bases and J lost 8 bases. In germline, CDR1 is SNHLY, CDR2 FYNNEI. The sequence was obtained from a man older than 75 with active or convalescent COVID-19. Material for sequencing was peripheral blood. The rearrangement uses TRBV2 and TRBJ1-4; TRBD1 matches 8 bases. The DNA for the CDR3 is TGTGCCAGCAGACAGGGGGTGGAAAAACTGTTTTTT. It is translated as CASRQGVEKLFF. The full variable domain, its missing parts supplied by reference TRBV2 and TRBJ1-4, is EPEVTQTPSHQVTQMGQEVILRCVPISNHLYFYWYRQILGQKVEFLVSFYNNEISEKSEIFDDQFSVERPDGSNFTLKIRSTKLEDSAMYFCASRQGVEKLFFGSGTQLSVL.